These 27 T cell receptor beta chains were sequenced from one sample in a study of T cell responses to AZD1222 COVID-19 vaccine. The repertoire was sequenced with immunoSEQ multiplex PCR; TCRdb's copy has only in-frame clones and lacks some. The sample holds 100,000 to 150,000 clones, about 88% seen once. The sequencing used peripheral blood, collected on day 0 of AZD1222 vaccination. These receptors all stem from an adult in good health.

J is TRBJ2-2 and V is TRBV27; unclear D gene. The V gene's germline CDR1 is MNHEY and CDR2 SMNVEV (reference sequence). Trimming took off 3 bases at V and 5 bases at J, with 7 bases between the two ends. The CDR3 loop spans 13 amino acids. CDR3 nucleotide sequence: TGTGCCAGCAGTTTTTGGGTTACCGGGGAGCTGTTTTTT. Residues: CASSFWVTGELFF.

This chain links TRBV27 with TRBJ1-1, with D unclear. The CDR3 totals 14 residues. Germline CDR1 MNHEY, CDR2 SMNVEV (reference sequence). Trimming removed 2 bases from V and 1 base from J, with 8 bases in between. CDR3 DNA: TGTGCCAGCAGTTTAGACCACGGGAACACTGAAGCTTTCTTT. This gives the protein CASSLDHGNTEAFF.

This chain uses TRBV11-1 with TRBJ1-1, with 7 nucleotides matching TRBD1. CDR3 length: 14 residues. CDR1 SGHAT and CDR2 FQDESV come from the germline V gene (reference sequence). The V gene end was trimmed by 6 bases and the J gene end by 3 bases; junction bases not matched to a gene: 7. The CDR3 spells CASRLGQDYTEAFF. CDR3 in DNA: TGTGCCAGCAGGCTCGGACAGGACTACACTGAAGCTTTCTTT.

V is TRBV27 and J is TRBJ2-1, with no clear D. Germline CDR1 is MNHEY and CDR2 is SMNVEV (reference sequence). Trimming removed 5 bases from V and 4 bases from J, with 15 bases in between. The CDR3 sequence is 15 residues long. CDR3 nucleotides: TGTGCCAGCAGTCCACCCCCAGTGAAGTACAATGAGCAGTTCTTC. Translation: CASSPPPVKYNEQFF.

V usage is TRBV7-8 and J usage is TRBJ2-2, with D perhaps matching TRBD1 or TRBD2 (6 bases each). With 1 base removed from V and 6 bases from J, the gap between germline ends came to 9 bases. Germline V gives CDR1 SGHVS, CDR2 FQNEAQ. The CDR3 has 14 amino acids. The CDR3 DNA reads TGTGCCAGCAGCTTAGGGGGGGCCGCCGGGGAGCTGTTTTTT. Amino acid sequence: CASSLGGAAGELFF.

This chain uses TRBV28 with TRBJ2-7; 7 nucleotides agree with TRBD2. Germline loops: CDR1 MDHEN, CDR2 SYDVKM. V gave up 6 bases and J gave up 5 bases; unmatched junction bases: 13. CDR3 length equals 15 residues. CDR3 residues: CASSRRDYSIHEQYF. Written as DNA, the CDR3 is TGTGCCAGCAGCAGGAGGGACTACTCGATCCACGAGCAGTACTTC. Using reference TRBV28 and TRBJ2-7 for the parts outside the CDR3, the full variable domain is DVKVTQSSRYLVKRTGEKVFLECVQDMDHENMFWYRQDPGLGLRLIYFSYDVKMKEKGDIPEGYSVSREKKERFSLILESASTNQTSMYLCASSRRDYSIHEQYFGPGTRLTVT.

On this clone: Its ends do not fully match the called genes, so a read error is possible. In DNA, the CDR3 is TGTGCCATCAGTGAGGGCGACACCGGGAACTCTGAAGCTTTCTTT. Its translation is CAISEGDTGNSEAFF. This rearrangement joins TRBV10-3 to TRBJ1-1; no clear D gene. CDR1 is ENHRY, CDR2 SYGVKD, per germline. The CDR3 runs 15 residues.

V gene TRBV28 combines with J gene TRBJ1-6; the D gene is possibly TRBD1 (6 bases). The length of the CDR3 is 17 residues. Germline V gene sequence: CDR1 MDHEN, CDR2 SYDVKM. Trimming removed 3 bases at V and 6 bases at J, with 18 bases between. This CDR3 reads CASSFPGTGTFNSPLHF. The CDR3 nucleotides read TGTGCCAGCAGTTTCCCCGGAACGGGGACATTTAATTCACCCCTCCACTTT.

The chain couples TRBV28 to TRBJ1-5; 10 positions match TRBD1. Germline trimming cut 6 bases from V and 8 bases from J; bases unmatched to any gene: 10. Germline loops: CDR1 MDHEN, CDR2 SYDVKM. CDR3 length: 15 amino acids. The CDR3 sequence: CASRSPGQGYKPQHF. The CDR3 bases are TGTGCCAGCAGATCTCCGGGACAGGGGTATAAGCCCCAGCATTTT.

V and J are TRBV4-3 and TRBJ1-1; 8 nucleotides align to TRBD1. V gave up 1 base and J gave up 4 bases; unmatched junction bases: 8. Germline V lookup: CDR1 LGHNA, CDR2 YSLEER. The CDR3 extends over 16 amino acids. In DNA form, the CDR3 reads TGCGCCAGCAGCCAAGGGGCCGCGCAGGGGGCCACTGAAGCTTTCTTT. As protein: CASSQGAAQGATEAFF.

The CDR3 region is CAIKEGPEAFF. As DNA, the CDR3 is TGTGCCATCAAGGAGGGACCTGAAGCTTTCTTT. The chain has TRBV10-3 and TRBJ1-1; D possibly corresponds to TRBD1 (5 bases). Trimming took off 7 bases at V and 6 bases at J, with 9 bases between the two ends. CDR1 and CDR2 from the germline V gene are ENHRY and SYGVKD. The CDR3 contains 11 residues.

CDR3 bases: TGTGCCAGCGGGACAGGGTACTATGGCTACACCTTC. This encodes CASGTGYYGYTF. The chain combines TRBV27 with TRBJ1-2, with 9 bases that match TRBD1. J was trimmed by 3 bases and V by 8 bases; bases with no gene match: 1. The germline gives CDR1 MNHEY, CDR2 SMNVEV (reference sequence). The CDR3 is 12 residues long.

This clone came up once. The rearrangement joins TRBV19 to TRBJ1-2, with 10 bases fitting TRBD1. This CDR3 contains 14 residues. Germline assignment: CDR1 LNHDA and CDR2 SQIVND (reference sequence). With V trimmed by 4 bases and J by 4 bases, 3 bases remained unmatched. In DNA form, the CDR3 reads TGTGCCAGTAGTACCGGACAGGGGGGCTATGGCTACACCTTC. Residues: CASSTGQGGYGYTF.

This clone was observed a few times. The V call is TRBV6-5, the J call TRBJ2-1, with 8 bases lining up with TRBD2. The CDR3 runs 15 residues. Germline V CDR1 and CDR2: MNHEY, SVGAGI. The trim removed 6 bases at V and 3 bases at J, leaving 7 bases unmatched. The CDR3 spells CASRSGTSGYNEQFF. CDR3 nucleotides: TGTGCCAGCAGATCCGGGACTAGTGGCTACAATGAGCAGTTCTTC.

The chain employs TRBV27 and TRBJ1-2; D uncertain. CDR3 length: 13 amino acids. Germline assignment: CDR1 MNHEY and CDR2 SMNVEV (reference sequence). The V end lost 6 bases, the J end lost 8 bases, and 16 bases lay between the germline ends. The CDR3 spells CASRPSIFPGYTF. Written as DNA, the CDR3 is TGTGCCAGCAGGCCCTCGATTTTTCCGGGCTACACCTTC.

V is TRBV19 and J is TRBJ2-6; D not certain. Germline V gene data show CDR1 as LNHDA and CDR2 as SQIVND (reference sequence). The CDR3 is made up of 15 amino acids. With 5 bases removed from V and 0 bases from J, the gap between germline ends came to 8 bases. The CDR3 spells CASSVTSSGANVLTF. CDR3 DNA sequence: TGTGCCAGTAGTGTAACGAGCTCTGGGGCCAACGTCCTGACTTTC.

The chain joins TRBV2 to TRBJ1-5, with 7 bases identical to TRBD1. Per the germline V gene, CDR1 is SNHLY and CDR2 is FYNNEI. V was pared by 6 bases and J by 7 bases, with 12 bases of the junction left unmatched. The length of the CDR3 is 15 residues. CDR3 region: CASSGRGQADQPQHF. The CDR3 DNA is TGTGCCAGCAGCGGGCGCGGACAGGCTGACCAGCCCCAGCATTTT.

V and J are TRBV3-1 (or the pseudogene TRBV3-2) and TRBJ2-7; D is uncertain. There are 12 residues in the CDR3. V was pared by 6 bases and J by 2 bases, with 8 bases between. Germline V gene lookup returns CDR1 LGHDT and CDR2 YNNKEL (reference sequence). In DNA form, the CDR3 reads TGTGCCAGCAGAAGGGAAACCTACGAGCAGTACTTC. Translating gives CASRRETYEQYF.

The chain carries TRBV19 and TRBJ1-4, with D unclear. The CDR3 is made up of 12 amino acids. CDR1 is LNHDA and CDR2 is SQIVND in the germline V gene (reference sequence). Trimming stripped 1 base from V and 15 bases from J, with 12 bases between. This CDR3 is CASSIGSGRLFF. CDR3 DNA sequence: TGTGCCAGTAGTATAGGGTCCGGGAGATTGTTTTTT.

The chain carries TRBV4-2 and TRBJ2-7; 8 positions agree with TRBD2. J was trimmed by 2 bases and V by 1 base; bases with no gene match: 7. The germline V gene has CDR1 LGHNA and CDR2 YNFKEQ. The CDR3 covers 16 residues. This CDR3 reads CASSQAVTGGAYEQYF. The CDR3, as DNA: TGTGCCAGCAGCCAAGCTGTCACGGGGGGGGCCTACGAGCAGTACTTC.

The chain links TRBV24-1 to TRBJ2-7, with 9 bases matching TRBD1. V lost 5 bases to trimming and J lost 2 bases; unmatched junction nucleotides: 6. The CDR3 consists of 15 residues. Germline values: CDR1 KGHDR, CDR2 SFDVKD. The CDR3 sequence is CATSAGTGRAYEQYF. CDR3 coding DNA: TGTGCCACCAGTGCAGGGACAGGGAGGGCCTACGAGCAGTACTTC.

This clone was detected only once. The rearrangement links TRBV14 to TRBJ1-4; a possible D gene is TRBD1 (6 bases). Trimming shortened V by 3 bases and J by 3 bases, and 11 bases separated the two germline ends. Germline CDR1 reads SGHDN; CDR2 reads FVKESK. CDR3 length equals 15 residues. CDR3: CASSQSGAANEKLFF. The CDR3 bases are TGTGCCAGCAGCCAGTCAGGGGCGGCTAATGAAAAACTGTTTTTT.

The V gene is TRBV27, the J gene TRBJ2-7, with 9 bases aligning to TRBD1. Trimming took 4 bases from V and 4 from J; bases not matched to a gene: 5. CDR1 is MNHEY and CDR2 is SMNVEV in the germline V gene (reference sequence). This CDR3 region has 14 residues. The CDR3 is CASSSGTGNYEQYF. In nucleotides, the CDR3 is TGTGCCAGCAGTTCCGGGACAGGGAATTACGAGCAGTACTTC.

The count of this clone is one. The CDR3 sequence: CASSWGGGIQPQHF. The CDR3, as DNA: TGTGCCAGCAGCTGGGGGGGCGGGATTCAGCCCCAGCATTTT. This chain joins TRBV7-2 and TRBJ1-5; tentatively, D is TRBD1 (6 bases). Looked up from germline, CDR1 is SGHTA and CDR2 is FQGNSA. This CDR3 is 14 amino acids long. Trimming removed 4 bases from V and 6 bases from J, with 13 bases in between.

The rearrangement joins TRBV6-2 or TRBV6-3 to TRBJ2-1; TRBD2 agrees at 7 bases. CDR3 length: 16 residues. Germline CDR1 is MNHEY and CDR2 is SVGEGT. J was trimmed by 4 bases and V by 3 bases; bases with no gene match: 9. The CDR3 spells CASSYEWGGMYNEQFF. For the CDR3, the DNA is TGTGCCAGCAGTTATGAATGGGGGGGGATGTACAATGAGCAGTTCTTC.

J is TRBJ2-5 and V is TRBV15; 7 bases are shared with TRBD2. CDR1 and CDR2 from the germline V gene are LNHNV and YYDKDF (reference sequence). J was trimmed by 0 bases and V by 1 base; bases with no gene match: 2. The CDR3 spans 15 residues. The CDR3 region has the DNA TGTGCCACCAGCAGAGCGGGAGGCTACCAAGAGACCCAGTACTTC. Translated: CATSRAGGYQETQYF.

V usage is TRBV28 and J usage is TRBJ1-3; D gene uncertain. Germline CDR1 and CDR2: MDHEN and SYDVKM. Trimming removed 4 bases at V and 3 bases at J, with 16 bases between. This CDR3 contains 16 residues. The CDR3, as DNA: TGTGCCAGCAGTTCCCCACCCAACGCGGGTGGAAACACCATATATTTT. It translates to CASSSPPNAGGNTIYF.